This entry lists 28 T cell receptor beta chains sequenced from one sample in a study of T cell repertoires in cytomegalovirus infection. These receptors' antigens are unknown. TCRdb passed the reads through MiXCR, listing each CDR3 protein once. The sample comprises about 270,000 distinct CDR3 sequences, approximately 22% of which are singletons, and roughly a fifth rests with the top ten. Here the sequenced sample was cultured PBMCs, taken from culture after CMV antigen stimulation. These receptors were collected from a human donor in good health (CMV status not recorded). Some clones in this sample may be carry-over from other donors' samples.

This CDR3 reads CASSHNTNTEAFF. CDR3 DNA: TGCGCCAGCAGCCATAACACAAACACTGAAGCTTTCTTT. This chain links TRBV4-1 with TRBJ1-1; D gene unclear. In germline, CDR1 is MGHRA, CDR2 YSYEKL. V lost 3 bases and J 2 bases, leaving 7 bases between the germline ends. The CDR3 totals 13 residues.

In regard to this clonotype: A read error may be the cause here, since a much bigger clone is one base away. Here the CDR3 omits its conserved ending phenylalanine or tryptophan, so a read error is the likely source. The rearrangement joins TRBV7-2 to TRBJ1-1; possible D gene TRBD1, 5 bases. The CDR3 covers 15 residues. Between the trimmed V and J ends, which lost 0 bases and 4 bases, there was a span of 12 bases. Germline V gene sequence: CDR1 SGHTA, CDR2 FQGNSA. The CDR3 loop is CASSLASARATEAFL. In nucleotides, the CDR3 is TGTGCCAGCAGCTTAGCATCCGCCAGGGCCACTGAAGCTTTCCTT.

The chain employs TRBV5-8 and TRBJ2-1; 12 bases map to TRBD1. CDR1 and CDR2 (germline): SGHTS, YDEGEE. This CDR3 contains 16 residues. Trimming cost V 3 bases and J 9 bases; bases outside gene matches: 10. The CDR3 nucleotides are TGTGCCAGCAGCTCCCTGCGGGGGACAGGGGGCCGTGAGCAGTTCTTC. It specifies CASSSLRGTGGREQFF.

This rearrangement joins TRBV6-2 or TRBV6-3 to TRBJ2-5; D possibly corresponds to TRBD2 (5 bases). This CDR3 has 15 residues. Germline assignment: CDR1 MNHEY and CDR2 SVGEGT. V gave up 6 bases and J gave up 1 base, with 15 bases separating them. CDR3 coding DNA: TGTGCCAGCAGCCCCCTGCAGCGGTTCCAAGAGACCCAGTACTTC. Its translation: CASSPLQRFQETQYF.

This clonotype turned up a few times. V gene TRBV19 combines with J gene TRBJ1-1, with 7 bases matching TRBD1. CDR1 is LNHDA and CDR2 is SQIVND in the germline V gene (reference sequence). The CDR3 extends over 14 amino acids. The V gene end was trimmed by 4 bases and the J gene end by 3 bases; junction bases not matched to a gene: 5. DNA for the CDR3: TGTGCCAGTAGTAGACGGGACAGCTACACTGAAGCTTTCTTT. As protein: CASSRRDSYTEAFF.

This clonotype was seen at least ten times. The chain uses TRBV7-6 and TRBJ2-7; D call uncertain. V gave up 3 bases and J gave up 1 base, with 7 bases separating them. Per germline, CDR1 SGHVS and CDR2 FNYEAQ. CDR3 length equals 13 residues. The CDR3 nucleotides read TGTGCCAGCAGCTTCGGCAAATCCTACGAGCAGTACTTC. This sequence encodes CASSFGKSYEQYF.

This clonotype was found a few times. The chain is built from TRBV29-1 and TRBJ2-7; the D gene could be TRBD1 or TRBD2 (5 bases each). V was shortened by 7 bases and J by 0 bases, with 19 bases between the two germline ends. The length of the CDR3 is 15 residues. Germline V gene data show CDR1 as SQVTM and CDR2 as ANQGSEA. The CDR3 DNA reads as TGCAGCGCCAAACCCCGGGACGGCTACTCCTACGAGCAGTACTTC. It is translated as CSAKPRDGYSYEQYF.

This clonotype was counted only a few times. This chain links TRBV7-8 with TRBJ2-7; D is ambiguous. The CDR3 is 14 residues long. Per the germline V gene, CDR1 is SGHVS and CDR2 is FQNEAQ. V was cut by 2 bases and J by 7 bases, with 15 bases left in between. The CDR3, as DNA: TGTGCCAGCAGCTTATCGACGGCGGTTGTAGAGCAGTACGTC. Translation gives CASSLSTAVVEQYV.

The rearrangement uses TRBV2 and TRBJ1-1; possibly TRBD1 for D (6 bases). The CDR3 runs 14 residues. CDR1 SNHLY and CDR2 FYNNEI come from the germline V gene. The V end lost 2 bases, the J end lost 5 bases, and 12 bases lay between the germline ends. The CDR3 nucleotides are TGTGCCAGCAGTGAACCCCCCAGGGGAACTGAAGCTTTCTTT. Its protein is CASSEPPRGTEAFF.

The chain carries TRBV7-2 and TRBJ1-1; no firm D call. The germline V gene encodes CDR1 SGHTA and CDR2 FQGNSA. V was trimmed by 6 bases and J by 1 base, leaving 9 bases between them. The CDR3 is 13 residues long. The CDR3 coding sequence is TGTGCCAGCAGACTTATCCCGAACACTGAAGCTTTCTTT. Its protein is CASRLIPNTEAFF.

The rearrangement uses TRBV19 and TRBJ2-4, with TRBD1 matching over 7 bases. Germline V gene sequence: CDR1 LNHDA, CDR2 SQIVND (reference sequence). V lost 4 bases and J lost 7; bases outside the gene matches: 16. The CDR3 loop spans 17 amino acids. The CDR3 region has the DNA TGTGCCAGTAGTAAACCGGGACAGAGTCGTCTTGCCAACATTCAGTACTTC. Translating gives CASSKPGQSRLANIQYF.

This clonotype was observed at least ten times. At one boundary the junction diverges from the germline segment, which might be a read error. The chain recombines TRBV7-7 with TRBJ2-5; no clear D gene. Germline CDR1 is SSHAT and CDR2 is FNYEAQ (reference sequence). The CDR3 is made up of 14 amino acids. CDR3 DNA: TGTGCTAGCAGCTTACTCGGAATGAGAGAGACCCAGTACTTC. This sequence encodes CASSLLGMRETQYF.

This clonotype was detected many times. The CDR3 loop is CASSSAWGEQYV. The CDR3 DNA sequence: TGTGCCAGCAGCTCCGCCTGGGGGGAGCAGTACGTC. V gene TRBV7-8 combines with J gene TRBJ2-7; either TRBD1 or TRBD2 may fit D (5 bases each). This CDR3 is 12 amino acids long. The V end was cut by 4 bases, the J end by 7 bases, with 11 bases between. Germline assignment: CDR1 SGHVS and CDR2 FQNEAQ.

This clonotype has just a few counts. The chain links TRBV5-5 to TRBJ1-1; no clear D. Trimming stripped 0 bases from V and 4 bases from J, with 16 bases between. Germline-derived CDR1 and CDR2 are SGHKS and YYEKEE (reference sequence). CDR3 length equals 16 residues. The CDR3 sequence is CASSLGSRRWATEAFF. CDR3 coding DNA: TGTGCCAGCAGCTTGGGGAGCAGGAGGTGGGCCACTGAAGCTTTCTTT.

The J gene is TRBJ2-3, the V gene TRBV12-3 or TRBV12-4; the D is unclear. V shed 3 bases and J shed 3 bases, with 13 bases lying between them. The CDR3 loop spans 15 amino acids. The chain's CDR3 is CASSFHGVRTDTQYF. As DNA, the CDR3 is TGTGCCAGCAGTTTTCACGGAGTGAGAACAGATACGCAGTATTTT.

The chain employs TRBV19 and TRBJ1-4, with 9 bases lining up with TRBD1. Germline values: CDR1 LNHDA, CDR2 SQIVND (reference sequence). Trimming at V came to 4 bases and at J to 8 bases, leaving 8 bases not matched to a gene. This CDR3 has 15 residues. Here the CDR3 reads CASSTRTGVGEKLFF. The CDR3 DNA is TGTGCCAGTAGTACCCGGACAGGGGTCGGCGAAAAACTGTTTTTT. Supplemented by reference TRBV19 and TRBJ1-4, the full variable domain reads DGGITQSPKYLFRKEGQNVTLSCEQNLNHDAMYWYRQDPGQGLRLIYYSQIVNDFQKGDIAEGYSVSREKKESFPLTVTSAQKNPTAFYLCASSTRTGVGEKLFFGSGTQLSVL.

The rearrangement joins TRBV19 to TRBJ1-5, with 8 bases fitting TRBD1. Trimming at V came to 5 bases and at J to 15 bases, leaving 18 bases not matched to a gene. The length of the CDR3 is 15 residues. The germline V gene encodes CDR1 LNHDA and CDR2 SQIVND (reference sequence). CDR3 sequence: CASSQGDRPNDRWHF. The CDR3 coding sequence is TGTGCCAGTAGTCAAGGGGACAGGCCCAATGATCGTTGGCATTTT.

This clonotype was recorded only once. V and J are TRBV28 and TRBJ2-7; D possibly corresponds to TRBD1 (5 bases). This CDR3 comprises 15 residues. V was clipped by 2 bases and J by 0 bases, with 11 bases between them. CDR1 is MDHEN and CDR2 is SYDVKM in the germline V gene. The CDR3 protein is CASSLRTPHSYEQYF. The DNA of the CDR3 is TGTGCCAGCAGTTTAAGGACACCCCACTCCTACGAGCAGTACTTC.

The V and J genes are TRBV12-3 or TRBV12-4 and TRBJ1-2, with D possibly TRBD1 on 6 matching bases. The CDR3 spans 13 residues. The V end lost 2 bases, the J end lost 7 bases, and 11 bases lay between the germline ends. Written as DNA, the CDR3 is TGTGCCAGCAGTTTATTATCAGGGGTTGGCTACACCTTC. It yields the protein CASSLLSGVGYTF.

The chain carries TRBV5-4 and TRBJ2-3; the D is unclear. The germline V and J ends were trimmed by 1 base and 0 bases, with 3 bases remaining between them. The germline gives CDR1 SGHNT, CDR2 YYREEE (reference sequence). The CDR3 sequence is 13 residues long. The CDR3 spells CASSLRSTDTQYF. DNA for the CDR3: TGTGCCAGCAGCTTGCGCAGCACAGATACGCAGTATTTT. Using reference TRBV5-4 and TRBJ2-3 for the parts outside the CDR3, the full variable domain is ETGVTQSPTHLIKTRGQQVTLRCSSQSGHNTVSWYQQALGQGPQFIFQYYREEENGRGNFPPRFSGLQFPNYSSELNVNALELDDSALYLCASSLRSTDTQYFGPGTRLTVL.

This clonotype was detected a few times. This chain links TRBV28 with TRBJ2-3; perhaps TRBD2 as D (5 bases). This CDR3 comprises 17 residues. Germline V gene sequence: CDR1 MDHEN, CDR2 SYDVKM. V lost 3 bases to trimming and J lost 1 base, with 17 bases between them. The CDR3 protein is CASSFGLGSLGTDTQYF. The CDR3 DNA sequence: TGTGCCAGCAGTTTTGGCCTGGGGAGTTTGGGCACAGATACGCAGTATTTT. Together with reference TRBV28 and TRBJ2-3, the CDR3 gives the full variable domain: DVKVTQSSRYLVKRTGEKVFLECVQDMDHENMFWYRQDPGLGLRLIYFSYDVKMKEKGDIPEGYSVSREKKERFSLILESASTNQTSMYLCASSFGLGSLGTDTQYFGPGTRLTVL.

This clonotype was observed a few times. This chain uses TRBV2 with TRBJ1-2, with TRBD1 matching over 8 bases. This CDR3 comprises 16 residues. CDR1 and CDR2 from the germline V gene are SNHLY and FYNNEI. V was pared by 6 bases and J by 7 bases, with 16 bases of the junction left unmatched. The CDR3 DNA reads TGTGCCAGCAGACCAACCGGACAGGGAAATAGCGGTGGCTACACCTTC. It translates to CASRPTGQGNSGGYTF.

The genes are TRBV7-2 and TRBJ2-3, with a weak D call TRBD1 (5 bases). Germline CDR1 SGHTA, CDR2 FQGNSA. V lost 5 bases and J lost 2, with 14 bases in between. The CDR3 has 15 amino acids. CDR3: CASSPRQITTDTQYF. The CDR3, as DNA: TGTGCCAGCAGCCCCCGACAGATAACCACAGATACGCAGTATTTT.

The table lists this clonotype with a few counts. This chain links TRBV28 with TRBJ2-1; the match to TRBD2 covers 7 bases. Germline trimming cut 2 bases from V and 7 bases from J; bases unmatched to any gene: 8. The V gene's germline CDR1 is MDHEN and CDR2 SYDVKM. This CDR3 region has 15 residues. The CDR3 sequence is CASSLTASGLNEQFF. For the CDR3, the DNA is TGTGCCAGCAGTTTAACGGCTAGCGGTCTGAATGAGCAGTTCTTC. The whole variable domain, remainder taken from reference TRBV28 and TRBJ2-1, is DVKVTQSSRYLVKRTGEKVFLECVQDMDHENMFWYRQDPGLGLRLIYFSYDVKMKEKGDIPEGYSVSREKKERFSLILESASTNQTSMYLCASSLTASGLNEQFFGPGTRLTVL.

This clonotype was seen ten or more times. The chain uses TRBV7-2 and TRBJ2-1; a weak D match, TRBD2 (5 bases). CDR1 and CDR2 from the germline V gene are SGHTA and FQGNSA. CDR3 length: 15 residues. The germline V and J ends were trimmed by 5 bases and 3 bases, with 14 bases remaining between them. The CDR3 is CASSPGAGNYNEQFF. The CDR3 region has the DNA TGTGCCAGCAGCCCCGGCGCCGGGAACTACAATGAGCAGTTCTTC.

This clonotype was seen ten or more times. This chain uses TRBV7-2 with TRBJ2-1, with D possibly being TRBD2 (5 bases). V was trimmed by 5 bases and J by 7 bases, leaving 12 bases between them. Germline lookup yields CDR1 SGHTA and CDR2 FQGNSA. The CDR3 loop spans 13 amino acids. This CDR3 is CASSATRRNEQFF. The DNA for the CDR3 is TGTGCCAGCAGCGCAACAAGGAGGAATGAGCAGTTCTTC.

This clonotype occurred many times. The chain joins TRBV7-2 to TRBJ1-4; D call uncertain. The V and J ends lost 1 base and 8 bases respectively, with 14 bases between them. Germline lookup yields CDR1 SGHTA and CDR2 FQGNSA. The CDR3 contains 15 residues. CDR3: CASSLGAGMEEKLFF. The CDR3 DNA reads TGTGCCAGCAGCTTAGGTGCCGGGATGGAGGAAAAACTGTTTTTT.

The table lists this clonotype with many counts. The gene calls are TRBV7-2 and TRBJ2-7; TRBD2 agrees at 13 bases. Per germline, CDR1 SGHTA and CDR2 FQGNSA. The ends lost 3 bases at V and 2 bases at J; junction bases unmatched: 1. The CDR3 is made up of 15 amino acids. This CDR3 is CASSFGLAGAYEQYF. CDR3 in DNA: TGTGCCAGCAGCTTCGGACTAGCGGGGGCCTACGAGCAGTACTTC.